This T cell receptor beta chain derives from a study of CD8+ T cells in alopecia areata. This clone was recorded only once. What it binds is unknown. V lost 4 bases and J 5 bases, leaving 21 bases between the germline ends. Germline V gene data show CDR1 as LGHNA and CDR2 as YSLEER. This CDR3 contains 17 residues. Study conclusions and caveats: Clonality was higher in lesional than normal scalp, especially in alopecia totalis/universalis.

Extracted RNA was reverse transcribed into cDNA, the sequencing template. Using immunoSEQ multiplex PCR, the repertoire was profiled, and TCRdb retains in-frame clones only, with some absent. The sample includes 65,000 to 90,000 clones, around 54% seen only once; the top ten take just over 5.5%. Alopecia areata patients had lesional scalp punch biopsies and peripheral blood taken from them. V usage is TRBV4-3 and J usage is TRBJ1-5, with D perhaps TRBD1 (5 bases). Sequencing input: NKG2D-high CD8+ T cells sorted from blood. The receptor's source is a human donor with alopecia areata. CDR3 DNA sequence: TGCGCCAGCAGCCTAAGGCGGACGGACAAACGGCATCAGCCCCAGCATTTT. It yields the protein CASSLRRTDKRHQPQHF.